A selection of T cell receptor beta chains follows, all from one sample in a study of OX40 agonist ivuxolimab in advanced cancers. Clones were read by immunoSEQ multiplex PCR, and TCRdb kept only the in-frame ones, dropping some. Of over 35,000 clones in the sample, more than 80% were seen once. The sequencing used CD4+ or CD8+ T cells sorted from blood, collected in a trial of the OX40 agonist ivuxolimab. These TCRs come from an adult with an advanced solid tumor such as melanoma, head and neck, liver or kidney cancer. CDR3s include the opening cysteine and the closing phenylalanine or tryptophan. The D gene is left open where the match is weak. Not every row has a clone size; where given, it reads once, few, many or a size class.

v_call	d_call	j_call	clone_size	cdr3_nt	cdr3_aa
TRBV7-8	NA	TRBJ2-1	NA	TGTGCCAGCAGCGCAAGACTGAGCTCCTACAATGAGCAGTTCTTC	CASSARLSSYNEQFF
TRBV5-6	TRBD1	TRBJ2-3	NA	TGTGCCAGCAGCTTGGGGACAGGGTCCGCAGATACGCAGTATTTT	CASSLGTGSADTQYF
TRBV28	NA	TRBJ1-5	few	TGTGCCAGCGGTACTCTCAATCAGCCCCAGCATTTT	CASGTLNQPQHF
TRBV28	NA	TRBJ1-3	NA	TGTGCCAGCAGTTACGACGATTCTGGAAACACCATATATTTT	CASSYDDSGNTIYF
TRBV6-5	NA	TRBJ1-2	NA	TGTGCCAGCAGACGGGGCGATTATAATGGCTACACCTTC	CASRRGDYNGYTF
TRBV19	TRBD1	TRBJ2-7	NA	TGTGCCAGTAGTTGGACAGGGTACCCCTACGAGCAGTACTTC	CASSWTGYPYEQYF
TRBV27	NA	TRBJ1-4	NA	TGTGCCAGCAGTCCCAACATTGCAACGGCTAATGAAAAACTGTTTTTT	CASSPNIATANEKLFF
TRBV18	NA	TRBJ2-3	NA	TGTGCCAGCTCACCAACGGCAGGGGACGATACGCAGTATTTT	CASSPTAGDDTQYF
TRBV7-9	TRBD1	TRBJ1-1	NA	TGTGCCAGCAGCTTTATCCAGGGGGCCTCTGAAGCTTTCTTT	CASSFIQGASEAFF
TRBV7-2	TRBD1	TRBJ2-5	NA	TGTGCCAGCAGCCTAACGACAGGGCCAGAGACCCAGTACTTC	CASSLTTGPETQYF
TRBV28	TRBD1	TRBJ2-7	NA	TGTGCCAGCAGTTCGGGACAGGGGGCGCGGTACGAGCAGTACTTC	CASSSGQGARYEQYF
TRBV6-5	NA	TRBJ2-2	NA	TGTGCCAGCAGTTTGGGGGGCACCGGGGAGCTGTTTTTT	CASSLGGTGELFF
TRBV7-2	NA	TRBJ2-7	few	TGTGCCAGCAGCTTAGATGCCATTAGTTACGAGCAGTACTTC	CASSLDAISYEQYF
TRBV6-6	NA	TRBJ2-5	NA	TGTGCCAGCAGTTACCTTCGTGGAACCCAGTACTTC	CASSYLRGTQYF
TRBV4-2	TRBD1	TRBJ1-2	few	TGTGCCAGCAGCCAAACCACGATGGACAGGGCGAACTATGGCTACACCTTC	CASSQTTMDRANYGYTF
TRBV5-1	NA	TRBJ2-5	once	TGCGCCAGCAGCTTGGCCTCTTCGGGTGGGTCAGAGACCCAGTACTTC	CASSLASSGGSETQYF
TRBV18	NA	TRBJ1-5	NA	TGTGCCAGCTCACGGGAAAGCGTTTTGAATAGCAATCAGCCCCAGCATTTT	CASSRESVLNSNQPQHF
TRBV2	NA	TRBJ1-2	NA	TGTGCCAGCAGCCAACAGGGAGGCTATGGCTACACCTTC	CASSQQGGYGYTF
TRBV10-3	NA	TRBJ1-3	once	TGTGCCATCAGTGATGACCGCTCTGGAAACACCATATATTTT	CAISDDRSGNTIYF
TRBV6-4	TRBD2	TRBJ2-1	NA	TGTGCCAGCAAAGGACTAGCGGGAGGCTTAAATGAGCAGTTCTTC	CASKGLAGGLNEQFF
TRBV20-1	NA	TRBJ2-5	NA	TGCAGTGCCAGCTCCAGGGAATCCCAGTACTTC	CSASSRESQYF
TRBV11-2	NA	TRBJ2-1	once	TGTGCCAGCAGCTTAGGATGGGACTCATACAATGAGCAGTTCTTC	CASSLGWDSYNEQFF
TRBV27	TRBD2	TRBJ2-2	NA	TGTGCCAGCAGTTTAGCGGGAGGCACCGGGGAGCTGTTTTTT	CASSLAGGTGELFF
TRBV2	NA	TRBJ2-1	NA	TGTGCCACCGGACTTAACTACAATGAGCAGTTCTTC	CATGLNYNEQFF
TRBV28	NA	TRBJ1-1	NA	TGTGCCAGCAGAAAGAACACTGAAGCTTTCTTT	CASRKNTEAFF
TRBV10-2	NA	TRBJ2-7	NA	TGCGCCAGCAGTGAGTCCTCGGGCGGGGGCTATACCTACGAGCAGTACTTC	CASSESSGGGYTYEQYF
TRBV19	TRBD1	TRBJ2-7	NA	TGTGCCAGTAGTATCAGGGGGCAGGGGGCAGGACGCGACGAGCAGTACTTC	CASSIRGQGAGRDEQYF
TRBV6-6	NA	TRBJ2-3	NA	TGTGCCGCGAAGCCGAGGAGACAGGGAGGTGAGGATACGCAGTATTTT	CAAKPRRQGGEDTQYF
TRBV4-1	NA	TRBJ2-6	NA	TGCGCCAGCAGCCTCGGCGGGGGCCCAGCTGGGGCCAACGTCCTGACTTTC	CASSLGGGPAGANVLTF
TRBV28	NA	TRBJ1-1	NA	TGTGCCAGCAGTGCCCGGACAGAGAACACTGAAGCTTTCTTT	CASSARTENTEAFF
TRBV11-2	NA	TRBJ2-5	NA	TGTGCCAGCAGCAGGTCGCCCCAAGAGACCCAGTACTTC	CASSRSPQETQYF
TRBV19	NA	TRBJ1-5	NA	TGTGCCAGTAGTACTCGACAGCAGAATCAGCCCCAGCATTTT	CASSTRQQNQPQHF
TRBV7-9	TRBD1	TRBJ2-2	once	TGTGCCAGCAGCTTAGCCAGGGGGCTAGGCACCGGGGAGCTGTTTTTT	CASSLARGLGTGELFF
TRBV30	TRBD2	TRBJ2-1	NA	TGTGCCTGGAGTGTCTCTAGCGGCCTTTACAATGAGCAGTTCTTC	CAWSVSSGLYNEQFF
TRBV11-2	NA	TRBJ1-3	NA	TGTGCCAGCAGCTTGACTGGGGGCTCTGGAAACACCATATATTTT	CASSLTGGSGNTIYF
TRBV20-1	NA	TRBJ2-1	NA	TGCAGTGCCAAGAACTTTAATGAGCAGTTCTTC	CSAKNFNEQFF
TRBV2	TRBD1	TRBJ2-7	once	TGTGCCAGCAGTCTACAGGGGTACGAGCAGTACTTC	CASSLQGYEQYF
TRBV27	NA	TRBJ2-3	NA	TGTGCCAGCAGTTTAAACCCGGGGAGCACAGATACGCAGTATTTT	CASSLNPGSTDTQYF
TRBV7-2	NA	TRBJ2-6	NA	TGTGCCAGCAGCTTAGCAGGTGGGGCCAACGTCCTGACTTTC	CASSLAGGANVLTF
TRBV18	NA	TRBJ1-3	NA	TGTGCCAGCTCACCTTTGGACAGAAACACCATATATTTT	CASSPLDRNTIYF
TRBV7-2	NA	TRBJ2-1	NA	TGTGCCAGCAGCCCCAGCTCCTACAATGAGCAGTTCTTC	CASSPSSYNEQFF
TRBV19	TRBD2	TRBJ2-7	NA	TGTGCCAGTAGTCAAGGACTAGTCTACGAGCAGTACTTC	CASSQGLVYEQYF
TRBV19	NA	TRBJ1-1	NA	TGTGCCAGTAGTATTCTCGACGGGGCGCGGGACACTGAAGCTTTCTTT	CASSILDGARDTEAFF
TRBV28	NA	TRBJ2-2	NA	TGTGCCAGCAGTCCCCGTAGGGGAGGACGGCGGACCGGGGAGCTGTTTTTT	CASSPRRGGRRTGELFF
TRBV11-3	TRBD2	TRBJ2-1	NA	TGTGCCAGCAGCCCGACTAGCGGGGGGGCTTTTGAGCAGTTCTTC	CASSPTSGGAFEQFF
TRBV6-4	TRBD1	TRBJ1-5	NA	TGTGCCAGCAGTGAGGGGGCAGGGGGCCGAAATCAGCCCCAGCATTTT	CASSEGAGGRNQPQHF
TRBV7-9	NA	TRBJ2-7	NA	TGTGCCAGCAGCTTAGCGGGGAGCTCCTACGAGCAGTACTTC	CASSLAGSSYEQYF
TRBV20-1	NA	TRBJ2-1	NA	TGCAGTGCTAGTTCCTACAATGAGCAGTTCTTC	CSASSYNEQFF
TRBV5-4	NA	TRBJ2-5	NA	TGTGCCAGCAGCTTCAAAGAGACCCAGTACTTC	CASSFKETQYF
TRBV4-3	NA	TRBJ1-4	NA	TGCGCCAGCAGCCGAACAGGGCTAGTCGCAACTAATGAAAAACTGTTTTTT	CASSRTGLVATNEKLFF
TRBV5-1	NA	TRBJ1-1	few	TGCGCCAGCAGCTCCTATTTACTTAACACTGAAGCTTTCTTT	CASSSYLLNTEAFF
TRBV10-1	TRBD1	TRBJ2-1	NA	TGCGCCAGCAGTGACAGGACAGGGAACAATGAGCAGTTCTTC	CASSDRTGNNEQFF
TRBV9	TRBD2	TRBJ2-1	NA	TGTGCCAGCAGCCCGTGGGGGGGGGACTACAATGAGCAGTTCTTC	CASSPWGGDYNEQFF
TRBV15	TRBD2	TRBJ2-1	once	TGTGCCACCAGCAGCGAGTTTAAAGCGGGGAGCTCCTACAATGAGCAGTTCTTC	CATSSEFKAGSSYNEQFF
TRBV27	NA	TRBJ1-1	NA	TGTGCCAGCAGTTTACTGCTGAACGCGAACACTGAAGCTTTCTTT	CASSLLLNANTEAFF
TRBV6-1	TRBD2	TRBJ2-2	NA	TGTGCCAGCAGTGCAAGAAGGACTAGCGGGAGCGGGGAGCTGTTTTTT	CASSARRTSGSGELFF
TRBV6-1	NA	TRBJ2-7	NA	TGTGCCAGCAGCCAACACTACGAGCAGTACTTC	CASSQHYEQYF
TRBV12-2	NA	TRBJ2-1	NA	TGTGCAAGTCGCTGCGCCCCTAGCGGGAGGGGTGAGCAGTTCTTC	CASRCAPSGRGEQFF
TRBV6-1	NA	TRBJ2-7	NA	TGTGCCAGCAGTGAAGCCGGGGGACAGCAATACGAGCAGTACTTC	CASSEAGGQQYEQYF